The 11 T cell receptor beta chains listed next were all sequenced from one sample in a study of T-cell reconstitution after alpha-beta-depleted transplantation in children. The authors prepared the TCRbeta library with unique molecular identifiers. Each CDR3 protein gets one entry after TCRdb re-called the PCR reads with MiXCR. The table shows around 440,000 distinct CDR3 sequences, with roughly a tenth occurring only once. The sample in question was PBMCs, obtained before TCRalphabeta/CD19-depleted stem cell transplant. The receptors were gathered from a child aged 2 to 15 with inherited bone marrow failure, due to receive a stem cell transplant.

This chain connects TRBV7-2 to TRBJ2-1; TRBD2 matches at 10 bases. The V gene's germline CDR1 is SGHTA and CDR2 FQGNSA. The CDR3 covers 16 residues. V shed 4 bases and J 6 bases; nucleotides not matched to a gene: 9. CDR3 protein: CASSSQAGGPGNEQFF. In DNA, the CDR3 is TGTGCCAGCAGCTCGCAAGCGGGAGGGCCCGGCAATGAGCAGTTCTTC.

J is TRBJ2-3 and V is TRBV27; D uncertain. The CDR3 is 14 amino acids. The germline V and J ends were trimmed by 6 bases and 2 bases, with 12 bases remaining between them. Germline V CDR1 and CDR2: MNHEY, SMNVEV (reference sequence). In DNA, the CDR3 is TGTGCCAGCAGGCACCGCCGAACCACAGATACGCAGTATTTT. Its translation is CASRHRRTTDTQYF.

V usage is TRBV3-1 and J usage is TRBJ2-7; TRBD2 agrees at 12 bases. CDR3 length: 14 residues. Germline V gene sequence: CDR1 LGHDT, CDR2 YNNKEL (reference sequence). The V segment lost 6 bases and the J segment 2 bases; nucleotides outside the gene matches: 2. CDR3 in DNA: TGTGCCAGCAGATCTAGCGGGAGGGCCTACGAGCAGTACTTC. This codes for CASRSSGRAYEQYF.

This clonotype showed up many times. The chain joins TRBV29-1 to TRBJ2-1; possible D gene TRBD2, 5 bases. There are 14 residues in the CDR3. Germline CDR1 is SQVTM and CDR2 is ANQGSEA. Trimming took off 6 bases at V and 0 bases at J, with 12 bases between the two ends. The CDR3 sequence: CSVTYRDSYNEQFF. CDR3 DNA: TGCAGCGTAACCTACCGGGACTCCTACAATGAGCAGTTCTTC.

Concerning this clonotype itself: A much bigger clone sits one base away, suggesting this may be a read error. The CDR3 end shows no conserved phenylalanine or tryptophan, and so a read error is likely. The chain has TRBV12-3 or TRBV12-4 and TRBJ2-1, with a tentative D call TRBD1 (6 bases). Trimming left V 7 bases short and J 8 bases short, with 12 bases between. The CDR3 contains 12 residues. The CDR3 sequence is CASTVDRDEQFV. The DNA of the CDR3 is TGTGCCAGCACCGTGGACAGAGATGAGCAGTTCGTC.

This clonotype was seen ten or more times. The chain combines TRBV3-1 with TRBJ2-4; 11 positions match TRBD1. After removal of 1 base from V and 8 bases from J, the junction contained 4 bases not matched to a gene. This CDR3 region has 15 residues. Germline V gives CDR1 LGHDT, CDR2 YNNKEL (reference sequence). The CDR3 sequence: CASSQGDRGYYIQYF. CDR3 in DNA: TGTGCCAGCAGCCAAGGGGACAGGGGGTACTACATTCAGTACTTC.

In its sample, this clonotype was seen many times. The CDR3 protein is CAINSIWGNTIYF. The CDR3 DNA reads as TGTGCCATAAACTCTATTTGGGGAAACACCATATATTTT. The V and J genes are TRBV12-3 or TRBV12-4 and TRBJ1-3; D unresolved. V shed 10 bases and J shed 4 bases, with 14 bases lying between them. The CDR3 totals 13 residues.

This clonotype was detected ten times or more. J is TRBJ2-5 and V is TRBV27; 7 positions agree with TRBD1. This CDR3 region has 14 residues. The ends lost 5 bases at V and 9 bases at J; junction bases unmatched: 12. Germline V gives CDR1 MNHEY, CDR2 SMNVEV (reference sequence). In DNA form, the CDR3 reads TGTGCCAGCAGTCTCACAGAGGGGGCCGTGGCCCAGTACTTC. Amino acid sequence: CASSLTEGAVAQYF.

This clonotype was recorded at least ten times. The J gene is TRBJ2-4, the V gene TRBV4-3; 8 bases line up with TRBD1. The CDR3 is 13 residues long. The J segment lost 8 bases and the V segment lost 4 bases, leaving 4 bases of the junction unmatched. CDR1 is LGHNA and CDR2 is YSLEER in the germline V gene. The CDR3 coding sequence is TGCGCCAGCAGCCCGACAGGGGATCACATTCAGTACTTC. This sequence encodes CASSPTGDHIQYF.

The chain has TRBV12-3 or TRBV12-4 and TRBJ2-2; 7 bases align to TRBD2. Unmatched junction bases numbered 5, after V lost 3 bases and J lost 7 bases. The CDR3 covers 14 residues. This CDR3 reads CASSFSTGGGELFF. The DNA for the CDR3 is TGTGCCAGCAGTTTCTCCACGGGGGGCGGGGAGCTGTTTTTT.

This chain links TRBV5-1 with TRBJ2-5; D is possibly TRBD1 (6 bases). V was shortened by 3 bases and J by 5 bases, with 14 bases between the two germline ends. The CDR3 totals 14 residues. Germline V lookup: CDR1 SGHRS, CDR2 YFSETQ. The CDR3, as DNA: TGCGCCAGCAGCTCCCCAGGGGCGGAGGAGACCCAGTACTTC. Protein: CASSSPGAEETQYF.